This T cell receptor (beta chain) was found in a study of PD-1 blockade in mismatch repair-deficient tumors. The study, taken as a whole, reports: Tumor-resident clones, often undetectable pretreatment in blood, expanded then contracted after pembrolizumab.

Some clones are missing from TCRdb's copy, which holds only in-frame ones; the method was immunoSEQ multiplex PCR. The sample carries some 14,000 clones, roughly 86% recorded once. Indicated time point: approximately 10-day in vitro stimulation with candidate neoantigen peptide 6. Each of roughly 7 ELISpot-reactive candidate peptides was used for roughly 11-day stimulation. The CDR3 consists of 10 residues. V was pared by 6 bases and J by 8 bases, with 7 bases between. The germline gives CDR1 MDHEN, CDR2 SYDVKM. This clone showed up just once. Its target is not known. Material: cells cultured in vitro, obtained from a patient treated with pembrolizumab. The clonotype was recovered from an adult with mismatch repair-deficient cancer. The V gene is TRBV28, the J gene TRBJ1-2, with D uncertain. CDR3: CASSRRGYTF. CDR3 DNA sequence: TGTGCCAGCAGCCGTAGGGGCTACACCTTC.